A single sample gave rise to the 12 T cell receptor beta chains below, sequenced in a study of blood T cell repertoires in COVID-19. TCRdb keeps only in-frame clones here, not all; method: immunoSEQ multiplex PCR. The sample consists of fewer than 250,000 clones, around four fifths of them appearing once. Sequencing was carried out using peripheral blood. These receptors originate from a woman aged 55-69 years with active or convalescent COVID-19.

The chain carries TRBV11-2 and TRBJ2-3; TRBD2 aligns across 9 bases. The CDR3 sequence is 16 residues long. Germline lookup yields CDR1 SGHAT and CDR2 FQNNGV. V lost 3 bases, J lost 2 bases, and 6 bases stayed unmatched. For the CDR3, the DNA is TGTGCCAGCAGCTTGAGCAGCGGGGGGCCCACAGATACGCAGTATTTT. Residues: CASSLSSGGPTDTQYF. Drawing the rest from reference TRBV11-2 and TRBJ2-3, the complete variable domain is EAGVAQSPRYKIIEKRQSVAFWCNPISGHATLYWYQQILGQGPKLLIQFQNNGVVDDSQLPKDRFSAERLKGVDSTLKIQPAKLEDSAVYLCASSLSSGGPTDTQYFGPGTRLTVL.

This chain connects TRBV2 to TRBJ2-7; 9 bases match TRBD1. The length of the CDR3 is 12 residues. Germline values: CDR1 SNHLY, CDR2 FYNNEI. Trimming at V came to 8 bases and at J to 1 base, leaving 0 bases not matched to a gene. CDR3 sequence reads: CASDRGSYEQYV. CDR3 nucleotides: TGTGCCAGCGACAGGGGGTCCTACGAGCAGTACGTC.

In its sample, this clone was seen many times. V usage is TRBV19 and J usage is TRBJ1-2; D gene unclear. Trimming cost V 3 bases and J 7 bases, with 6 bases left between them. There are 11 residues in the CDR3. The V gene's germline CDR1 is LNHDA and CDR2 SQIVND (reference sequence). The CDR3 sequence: CASSIGGGYTF. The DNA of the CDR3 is TGTGCCAGTAGTATCGGTGGTGGCTACACCTTC.

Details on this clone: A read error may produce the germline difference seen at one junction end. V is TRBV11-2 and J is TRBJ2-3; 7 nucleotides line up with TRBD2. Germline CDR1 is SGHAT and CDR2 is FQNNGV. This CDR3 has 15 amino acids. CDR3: CASSLAGRSTDTQYF. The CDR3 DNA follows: TGTGCCAGCAGTTTAGCGGGTAGGAGCACAGATACGCAGTATTTT. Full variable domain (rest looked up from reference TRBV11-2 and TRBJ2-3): EAGVAQSPRYKIIEKRQSVAFWCNPISGHATLYWYQQILGQGPKLLIQFQNNGVVDDSQLPKDRFSAERLKGVDSTLKIQPAKLEDSAVYLCASSLAGRSTDTQYFGPGTRLTVL.

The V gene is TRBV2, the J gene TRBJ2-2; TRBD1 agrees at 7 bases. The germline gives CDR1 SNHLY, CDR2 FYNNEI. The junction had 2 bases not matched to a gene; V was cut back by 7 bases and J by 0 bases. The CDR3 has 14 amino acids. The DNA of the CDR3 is TGTGCCAGCACCGGGACAGCGAACACCGGGGAGCTGTTTTTT. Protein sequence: CASTGTANTGELFF.

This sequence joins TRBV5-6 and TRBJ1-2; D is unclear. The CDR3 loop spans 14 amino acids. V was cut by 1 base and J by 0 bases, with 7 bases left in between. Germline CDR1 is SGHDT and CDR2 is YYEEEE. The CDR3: CASSLPTTNYGYTF. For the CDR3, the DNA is TGTGCCAGCAGCTTGCCCACAACTAACTATGGCTACACCTTC.

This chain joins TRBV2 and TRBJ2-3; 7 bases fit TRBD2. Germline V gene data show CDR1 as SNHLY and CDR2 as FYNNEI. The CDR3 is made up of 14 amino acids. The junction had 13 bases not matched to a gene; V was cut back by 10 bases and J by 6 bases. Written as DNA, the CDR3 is TGTGCCACCGGGCCGGCGGGAGTTGCGGATACGCAGTATTTT. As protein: CATGPAGVADTQYF.

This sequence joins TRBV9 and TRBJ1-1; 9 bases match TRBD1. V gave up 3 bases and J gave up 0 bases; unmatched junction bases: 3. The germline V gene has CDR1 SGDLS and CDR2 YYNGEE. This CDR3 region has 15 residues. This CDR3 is CASSGGQGVNTEAFF. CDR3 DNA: TGTGCCAGCAGCGGGGGACAGGGTGTGAACACTGAAGCTTTCTTT.

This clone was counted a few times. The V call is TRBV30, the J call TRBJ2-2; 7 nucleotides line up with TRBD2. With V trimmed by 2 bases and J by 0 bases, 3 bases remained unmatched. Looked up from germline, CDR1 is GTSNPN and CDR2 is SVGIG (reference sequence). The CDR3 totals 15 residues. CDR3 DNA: TGTGCCTGGAGTTGGGGGGGTTCGAACACCGGGGAGCTGTTTTTT. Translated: CAWSWGGSNTGELFF.

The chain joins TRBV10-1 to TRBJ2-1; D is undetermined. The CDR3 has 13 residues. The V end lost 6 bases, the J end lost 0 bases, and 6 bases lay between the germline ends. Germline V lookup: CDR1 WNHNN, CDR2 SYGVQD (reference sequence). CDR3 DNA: TGCGCCAGCAGCGCTAGCTCCTACAATGAGCAGTTCTTC. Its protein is CASSASSYNEQFF.

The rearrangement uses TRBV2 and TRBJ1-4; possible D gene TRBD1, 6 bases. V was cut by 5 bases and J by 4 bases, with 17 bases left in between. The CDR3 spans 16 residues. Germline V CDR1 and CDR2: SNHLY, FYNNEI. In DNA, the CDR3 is TGTGCCAGCAGTCAATTTGGACAGTCCTTTAATGAAAAACTGTTTTTT. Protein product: CASSQFGQSFNEKLFF. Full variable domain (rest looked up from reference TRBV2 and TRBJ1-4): EPEVTQTPSHQVTQMGQEVILRCVPISNHLYFYWYRQILGQKVEFLVSFYNNEISEKSEIFDDQFSVERPDGSNFTLKIRSTKLEDSAMYFCASSQFGQSFNEKLFFGSGTQLSVL.

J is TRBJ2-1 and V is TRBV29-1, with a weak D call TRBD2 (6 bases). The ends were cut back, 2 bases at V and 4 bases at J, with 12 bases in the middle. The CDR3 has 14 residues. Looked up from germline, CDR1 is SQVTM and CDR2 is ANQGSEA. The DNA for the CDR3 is TGCAGCGTTGAAAGGGACTCAGGTTACAATGAGCAGTTCTTC. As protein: CSVERDSGYNEQFF.